Listed here is a single T cell receptor (beta chain). A much larger clone differs by one base, so this may be a read error. The data are from a study of regulatory T cells in long-lasting Graves disease. Deletions cut 5 bases from V and 8 bases from J, with 15 bases between. Germline CDR1 reads MNHEY; CDR2 reads SVGEGT. The CDR3 length is 13 residues. Documented time point: newly diagnosed GD, antithyroid drugs for less than 3 months. Construction of the TCR library relied on RNA isolated from PBMCs. Peripheral blood, at nine milliliters, went into EDTA tubes. Researchers made TCR beta libraries by using iRepertoire HTBI primers and running Arm-PCR on CDR3 regions. TCRdb reanalysed the multiplex PCR reads using MiXCR and keeps one entry per CDR3 protein. There are fewer than 650,000 distinct CDR3 sequences in the sample; 16% occur only once, and around 12% lies in the top ten. This sample was also put to use in a study of T cells in Graves' hyperthyroidism and ophthalmopathy.

This chain links TRBV6-2 or TRBV6-3 with TRBJ1-2; D remains unclear. Sample: peripheral blood mononuclear cells (PBMCs), taken at new diagnosis, from a patient treated with antithyroid drugs. The sequence was collected from a man aged 18 to 29 with Graves disease. CDR3 loop: CASSPQARRGYTF. As DNA, the CDR3 is TGTGCCAGCAGTCCACAAGCACGCCGAGGCTACACCTTC.